Listed here are 25 T cell receptor beta chains from one sample, sequenced in a study of cytomegalovirus exposure and HLA in healthy donors. Sequenced by immunoSEQ multiplex PCR; TCRdb stores in-frame clones only, minus some. The sample holds 220,000 or so clones, about 90% seen once. Sequencing used PBMCs. Source of these receptors: a woman aged 18-29 years in good health and CMV-seronegative.

This clone was picked up a small number of times. This sequence joins TRBV2 and TRBJ1-5; possibly TRBD1 for D (6 bases). V shed 4 bases and J shed 1 base, with 11 bases lying between them. Germline lookup yields CDR1 SNHLY and CDR2 FYNNEI. This CDR3 is 15 amino acids long. The CDR3 region has the DNA TGTGCCAGCAGTGTGGACAGTGGGAGCAATCAGCCCCAGCATTTT. Translated: CASSVDSGSNQPQHF.

This sequence joins TRBV7-9 and TRBJ1-1; D is unresolved. This CDR3 region has 13 residues. Trimming cost V 5 bases and J 0 bases, with 7 bases left between them. The germline V gene has CDR1 SEHNR and CDR2 FQNEAQ (reference sequence). The chain's CDR3 is CASSPQVNTEAFF. The CDR3 DNA reads TGTGCCAGCAGCCCACAAGTGAACACTGAAGCTTTCTTT.

J is TRBJ2-1 and V is TRBV10-1, with D tentatively TRBD1 (6 bases). The V end was cut by 3 bases, the J end by 10 bases, with 19 bases between. The germline V gene has CDR1 WNHNN and CDR2 SYGVQD (reference sequence). CDR3 size: 15 residues. The CDR3 bases are TGCGCCAGCAGTGAACAGGGAGCGAGTACCTGGGAGCAGTTCTTC. It translates to CASSEQGASTWEQFF.

V and J are TRBV19 and TRBJ1-3; 7 nucleotides align to TRBD1. The CDR3 sequence is 14 residues long. The V segment lost 4 bases and the J segment 1 base; nucleotides outside the gene matches: 1. Germline CDR1 and CDR2: LNHDA and SQIVND (reference sequence). The DNA of the CDR3 is TGTGCCAGTAGTACAGGGGGGTCTGGAAACACCATATATTTT. Translated, it gives CASSTGGSGNTIYF.

The rearrangement links TRBV6-1 to TRBJ1-3; D is undetermined. The CDR3 contains 15 residues. Trimming shortened V by 7 bases and J by 0 bases, and 13 bases separated the two germline ends. CDR1 and CDR2 (germline): MNHNS, SASEGT. The CDR3 DNA is TGTGCCAGCAATAACCCACAGCTCTCTGGAAACACCATATATTTT. Residues: CASNNPQLSGNTIYF.

In its sample, this clone was seen once. The rearrangement joins TRBV29-1 to TRBJ1-3; 12 bases line up with TRBD1. Trimming removed 6 bases from V and 0 bases from J; junction bases left unmatched: 12. The CDR3 loop spans 18 amino acids. CDR1 and CDR2 from the germline V gene are SQVTM and ANQGSEA. Here the CDR3 DNA reads TGCAGCGTAAGAACCGGGACAGGGGGCGCCCACTCTGGAAACACCATATATTTT. This encodes CSVRTGTGGAHSGNTIYF. The variable domain in full, with the rest retrieved from reference TRBV29-1 and TRBJ1-3, is SAVISQKPSRDICQRGTSLTIQCQVDSQVTMMFWYRQQPGQSLTLIATANQGSEATYESGFVIDKFPISRPNLTFSTLTVSNMSPEDSSIYLCSVRTGTGGAHSGNTIYFGEGSWLTVV.

CDR3 amino acids: CASSLGLAGLYEQYF. CDR3 DNA sequence: TGTGCCAGCAGCCTGGGACTAGCGGGACTATACGAGCAGTACTTC. V and J are TRBV14 and TRBJ2-7; 13 bases agree with TRBD2. The germline gives CDR1 SGHDN, CDR2 FVKESK. The CDR3 totals 15 residues. Germline trimming cut 4 bases from V and 4 bases from J; bases unmatched to any gene: 4.

This chain uses TRBV5-6 with TRBJ1-1; a possible D gene is TRBD1 (6 bases). Trimming removed 4 bases at V and 1 base at J, with 14 bases between. Germline CDR1 is SGHDT and CDR2 is YYEEEE. This CDR3 is 15 amino acids long. The CDR3 region is CASSTRGQRNTEAFF. The CDR3 bases are TGTGCCAGCAGCACCAGAGGACAGAGGAACACTGAAGCTTTCTTT.

The genes are TRBV6-1 and TRBJ1-1, with D possibly matching TRBD1 (5 bases). V was pared by 3 bases and J by 4 bases, with 12 bases between. The germline V gene has CDR1 MNHNS and CDR2 SASEGT. The CDR3 spans 14 residues. The CDR3 DNA follows: TGTGCCAGCAGTGAGCGACAGCGAATCACTGAAGCTTTCTTT. Protein sequence: CASSERQRITEAFF.

This chain joins TRBV18 and TRBJ1-2, with TRBD1 matching over 8 bases. The ends lost 3 bases at V and 7 bases at J; junction bases unmatched: 13. The CDR3 is 16 residues long. The germline CDR1 and CDR2 sequences are KGHSH and LQKENI. The chain's CDR3 is CASSPTSGQGARGYTF. As DNA, the CDR3 is TGTGCCAGCTCACCCACCTCAGGCCAGGGGGCGCGTGGCTACACCTTC.

The V call is TRBV5-4, the J call TRBJ1-1, with no clear D. Per germline, CDR1 SGHNT and CDR2 YYREEE (reference sequence). The CDR3 is made up of 13 amino acids. Trimming cost V 4 bases and J 5 bases, with 12 bases left between them. DNA of the CDR3: TGTGCCAGCAGCCAGATTGGTGGTACTGAAGCTTTCTTT. Protein product: CASSQIGGTEAFF.

The rearrangement uses TRBV2 and TRBJ2-5; 9 bases align to TRBD2. This CDR3 is 13 amino acids long. Germline assignment: CDR1 SNHLY and CDR2 FYNNEI. Germline trimming cut 7 bases from V and 5 bases from J; bases unmatched to any gene: 5. CDR3 sequence (DNA): TGTGCCAGCAAAGCGGGAGGATTGGAGACCCAGTACTTC. This sequence encodes CASKAGGLETQYF.

This chain connects TRBV28 to TRBJ1-4; weak D call: TRBD1 (5 bases). There are 14 residues in the CDR3. Deletions cut 5 bases from V and 8 bases from J, with 15 bases between. Germline assignment: CDR1 MDHEN and CDR2 SYDVKM. DNA of the CDR3: TGTGCCAGCAGTCCAGACCAGGGTCGGGAAAAACTGTTTTTT. This encodes CASSPDQGREKLFF.

This CDR3 is CASSNDRETNTEAFF. CDR3 nucleotides: TGTGCCAGCAGCAACGACAGGGAGACGAACACTGAAGCTTTCTTT. The chain is built from TRBV13 and TRBJ1-1, with 7 bases that match TRBD1. V trimming: 5 bases; J trimming: 1 base; junction bases outside the gene matches: 7. CDR1 is PRHDT and CDR2 is FYEKMQ in the germline V gene (reference sequence). This CDR3 has 15 residues.

The chain couples TRBV7-3 to TRBJ2-1; TRBD1 is a possible D gene (5 bases). CDR3 length: 15 amino acids. The V gene lost 2 bases and the J gene lost 4 bases, with 12 bases spanning the gap. Germline V CDR1 and CDR2: SGHTA, FQGTGA. The CDR3 region is CASSLGVGVYNEQFF. The DNA of the CDR3 is TGTGCCAGCAGCTTAGGGGTAGGGGTTTACAATGAGCAGTTCTTC.

This clone was seen only once. This chain links TRBV27 with TRBJ2-7, with TRBD1 as a possible D gene (5 bases). Trimming removed 2 bases at V and 7 bases at J, with 15 bases between. CDR1 is MNHEY, CDR2 SMNVEV, per germline (reference sequence). The CDR3 runs 14 residues. The chain's CDR3 is CASSLAAWRQEQYF. The CDR3 DNA reads TGTGCCAGCAGTTTAGCTGCCTGGCGACAGGAGCAGTACTTC.

This chain links TRBV7-6 with TRBJ2-1; 9 bases map to TRBD2. J was trimmed by 6 bases and V by 1 base; bases with no gene match: 13. The CDR3 runs 18 residues. Germline CDR1 and CDR2: SGHVS and FNYEAQ. CDR3 region: CASSLGWTSEGFINEQFF. The CDR3 DNA reads TGTGCCAGCAGCTTAGGTTGGACTAGCGAGGGGTTTATCAATGAGCAGTTCTTC.

Details on this clone: This sample includes further DNA sequences coding for the same CDR3. The chain carries TRBV5-1 and TRBJ2-1; possibly TRBD2 for D (5 bases). Trimming shortened V by 4 bases and J by 8 bases, and 10 bases separated the two germline ends. Germline CDR1 and CDR2: SGHRS and YFSETQ. This CDR3 has 12 residues. The CDR3 nucleotides read TGCGCCAGCAGCCTTGCCGGGGATGAGCAGTTCTTC. The encoded protein is CASSLAGDEQFF.

V usage is TRBV5-1 and J usage is TRBJ1-1; D perhaps matches TRBD1 (6 bases). Trimming took off 0 bases at V and 4 bases at J, with 13 bases between the two ends. This CDR3 has 15 residues. Germline CDR1 SGHRS, CDR2 YFSETQ. CDR3 DNA sequence: TGCGCCAGCAGCTTGGCTTCGGGACACCCCACTGAAGCTTTCTTT. Protein product: CASSLASGHPTEAFF.

This chain uses TRBV2 with TRBJ1-1; D is unclear. Germline CDR1 and CDR2: SNHLY and FYNNEI. The CDR3 covers 15 residues. Trimming removed 7 bases from V and 10 bases from J, with 25 bases in between. The CDR3 DNA follows: TGTGCCAGCATCCCCCGGACTATGGAAAGGGTTCGAGCTTTCTTT. It codes for CASIPRTMERVRAFF.

The rearrangement uses TRBV7-2 and TRBJ2-2, with a tentative D call TRBD2 (6 bases). Germline CDR1 reads SGHTA; CDR2 reads FQGNSA. V was clipped by 0 bases and J by 5 bases, with 10 bases between them. There are 15 residues in the CDR3. CDR3: CASSLAGAGTGELFF. The CDR3 coding sequence is TGTGCCAGCAGCTTAGCTGGAGCGGGTACCGGGGAGCTGTTTTTT.

The chain joins TRBV10-3 to TRBJ1-1; no clear D. In germline, CDR1 is ENHRY, CDR2 SYGVKD. This CDR3 has 13 residues. V shed 5 bases and J shed 0 bases, with 7 bases lying between them. CDR3 nucleotide sequence: TGTGCCATCAGTCCACACATGAACACTGAAGCTTTCTTT. Residues: CAISPHMNTEAFF.

The chain employs TRBV30 and TRBJ2-4; 7 bases align to TRBD2. Looked up from germline, CDR1 is GTSNPN and CDR2 is SVGIG (reference sequence). Unmatched junction bases numbered 15, after V lost 1 base and J lost 15 bases. The CDR3 has 14 amino acids. CDR3 in DNA: TGTGCCTGGAGTGCACCTCAGACGACGGGGGGTTGGTACTTC. Its translation: CAWSAPQTTGGWYF.

The chain carries TRBV5-1 and TRBJ1-3; 8 nucleotides align to TRBD1. This CDR3 has 19 residues. Trimming removed 7 bases from V and 7 bases from J; junction bases left unmatched: 25. CDR1 SGHRS and CDR2 YFSETQ come from the germline V gene. The CDR3 bases are TGCGCCAGCCGACCGGTTGGGACAGGTCTTTTAGTTGGTGGGAACACCATATATTTT. Its translation: CASRPVGTGLLVGGNTIYF.

The chain is built from TRBV28 and TRBJ2-3, with D perhaps TRBD2 (6 bases). V was pared by 7 bases and J by 3 bases, with 17 bases between. The CDR3 spans 15 residues. The V gene's germline CDR1 is MDHEN and CDR2 SYDVKM. Written as DNA, the CDR3 is TGTGCCAGCACCCCCGGCGGCGGAGGGACAGATACGCAGTATTTT. It is translated as CASTPGGGGTDTQYF.